Sequencing of this T cell receptor (beta chain) was carried out in a study of blood T cell repertoires in COVID-19. Study-wide background: Researchers got acute and convalescent COVID-19 samples from the United States, Italy and Spain.

The data were produced by immunoSEQ multiplex PCR, yet TCRdb's version contains in-frame clones alone and is incomplete. The sample yields approximately 390,000 clones, around nine tenths seen once. The ends were cut back, 6 bases at V and 4 bases at J, with 12 bases in the middle. This CDR3 has 13 residues. Participants' own reports of clinical history determined their cohort assignment. Recovery among Cohort 3 donors was established by two negative PCRs, clearance, or symptom resolution. Specimen: PBMCs or T cells enriched from blood (not recorded which). This sequence joins TRBV12-3 or TRBV12-4 and TRBJ1-2, with D uncertain. This clonotype was obtained from a woman between 50 and 59 years old who had recovered from COVID-19. The CDR3 spells CASRSDILYGYTF. CDR3 coding DNA: TGTGCCAGCAGGTCTGACATACTCTATGGCTACACCTTC.